A selection of T cell receptor beta chains follows, all from one sample in a study of blood T cell repertoires in COVID-19. Data came from immunoSEQ multiplex PCR; TCRdb stores just in-frame clones and leaves some out. The table records a few hundred thousand clones, around 81% of them present only once. Input material: peripheral blood. These TCRs come from a person between 65 and 79 years old with COVID-19, enrolled during active disease. Each CDR3 is given with its conserved first and last residue. A D gene is named only where the DNA matches it firmly. Clone size is given for some rows only: seen once, a few or many times, or a class if the clone is expanded.

J gene | V gene | D gene | clone size | CDR3 DNA | CDR3 protein
TRBJ2-3 | TRBV6-5 | NA | NA | TGTGCCAGCAGTTACTCGCGGGGCGGGGATACGCAGTATTTT | CASSYSRGGDTQYF
TRBJ2-3 | TRBV18 | TRBD2 | NA | TGTGCCAGCTCACCGCCGGGACTAGCGGTATCTGGGGCGCAGTATTTT | CASSPPGLAVSGAQYF
TRBJ2-4 | TRBV2 | NA | NA | TGTGCCAGCAGGGAGGACGGTATAGCCAAAAACATTCAGTACTTC | CASREDGIAKNIQYF
TRBJ1-2 | TRBV11-1 | TRBD1 | NA | TGTGCCAGCAGCTCAACGTCCCGGGACAGAGCCCGTGGCTACACCTTC | CASSSTSRDRARGYTF
TRBJ2-3 | TRBV5-1 | TRBD1 | NA | TGCGCCAGCAGTGGGACAGGGAATCTCGCAGATACGCAGTATTTT | CASSGTGNLADTQYF
TRBJ2-1 | TRBV24-1 | TRBD2 | NA | TGTGCCATCCAGTCCCGGGACACGGGAGATCTAGCGGGAGTTGGGGAGCAGTTCTTC | CAIQSRDTGDLAGVGEQFF
TRBJ2-1 | TRBV28 | TRBD2 | NA | TGTGCCAGCAGGCCTACCGGGACTAGCGGGGATTGGGGCAATGAGCAGTTCTTC | CASRPTGTSGDWGNEQFF
TRBJ2-7 | TRBV4-2 | NA | once | TGTGCCAGCAGCCAAGATGGGAGGTGGGACGAGCAGTACTTC | CASSQDGRWDEQYF
TRBJ2-5 | TRBV25-1 | NA | NA | TGTGCCAGCAGTGAATGGTCAGGGAAAGGAAAGGAGACCCAGTACTTC | CASSEWSGKGKETQYF
TRBJ1-6 | TRBV6-2/TRBV6-3 | NA | NA | TGTGCCAGCAGTGGAAGGGGTTCACCCCTCCACTTT | CASSGRGSPLHF
TRBJ2-1 | TRBV3-1/TRBV3-2 | TRBD1 | NA | TGTGCCAGCAGCCAGATGGGACAGTTCGGCGAGCAGTTCTTC | CASSQMGQFGEQFF
TRBJ2-1 | TRBV21-1 | NA | NA | TGTGCCAGCAGCAGAAACAGGGGGCGCCCGATAAAATCCTCCTACAATGAGCAGTTCTTC | CASSRNRGRPIKSSYNEQFF
TRBJ1-5 | TRBV7-2 | NA | NA | TGTGCCAGCAGCGCGACAAATCAGCCCCAGCATTTT | CASSATNQPQHF
TRBJ1-1 | TRBV7-2 | TRBD1 | NA | TGTGCCAGCAGCGGACAGGGGAGTGCCACTGAAGCTTTCTTT | CASSGQGSATEAFF
TRBJ2-2 | TRBV28 | NA | NA | TGTGCCAGCAGTTCCCTAGGGGTTTCCGGGGAGCTGTTTTTT | CASSSLGVSGELFF
TRBJ2-3 | TRBV7-2 | NA | NA | TGTGCCAGCAGCCTGGGCCTAGCGACTAGCACAGATACGCAGTATTTT | CASSLGLATSTDTQYF
TRBJ2-5 | TRBV6-4 | TRBD1 | NA | TGTGCCAGCAGTGAAGGGACAGGTGGGACCCAGTACTTC | CASSEGTGGTQYF
TRBJ2-1 | TRBV24-1 | TRBD2 | NA | TGTGCCACCAGTGATTCCCAGCGGGAGGCTGTCCCCCTCGGGGGCAATGAGCAGTTCTTC | CATSDSQREAVPLGGNEQFF
TRBJ1-1 | TRBV4-3 | NA | NA | TGCGCCAGCAGCCACAACCGGGACAAGAACACTGAAGCTTTCTTT | CASSHNRDKNTEAFF
TRBJ1-4 | TRBV19 | TRBD1 | NA | TGTGCCAGTAGTATATGGACAGGGAATAATAATGAAAAACTGTTTTTT | CASSIWTGNNNEKLFF
TRBJ2-3 | TRBV5-1 | TRBD1 | NA | TGCGCCAGCAGCTTGGAGGGACAGCCTAGCACAGATACGCAGTATTTT | CASSLEGQPSTDTQYF
TRBJ2-3 | TRBV11-2 | TRBD2 | NA | TGTGCCAGCAGCTACCCGGGACTAGCGGGGCCTAAGGCAAATACGCAGTATTTT | CASSYPGLAGPKANTQYF
TRBJ2-7 | TRBV19 | TRBD1 | NA | TGTGCCAGTAGTCCCAAGGACAGGATTGGAGAGCAGTACTTC | CASSPKDRIGEQYF
TRBJ2-5 | TRBV4-3 | NA | NA | TGCGCCAGCAGCCAACAGGGTTGGGAGACCCAGTACTTC | CASSQQGWETQYF
TRBJ1-5 | TRBV6-1 | TRBD1 | NA | TGTGCCAGCAGTGAGCGACTCGGACAGGGGGCCCAGCCCCAGCATTTT | CASSERLGQGAQPQHF
TRBJ1-1 | TRBV2 | TRBD1 | NA | TGTGCCAGCAGTCGACAGGGAAGGGCCCACATGGGGAACACTGAAGCTTTCTTT | CASSRQGRAHMGNTEAFF
TRBJ1-2 | TRBV6-6 | TRBD1 | NA | TGTGCCAGCAGTCCCTCCGGGACAGTTTTACGTGCGTATGGCTACACCTTC | CASSPSGTVLRAYGYTF
TRBJ2-1 | TRBV20-1 | NA | NA | TGCAGTGCTCAAACCTACAATGAGCAGTTCTTC | CSAQTYNEQFF
TRBJ2-7 | TRBV27 | NA | once | TGTGCCAGCAAAAAGGACGGGGGGCCCTACGAGCAGTACTTC | CASKKDGGPYEQYF
TRBJ1-1 | TRBV7-9 | TRBD1 | NA | TGTGCCAGCAGCTACCGGACAGGGAGGGAGGACACTGAAGCTTTCTTT | CASSYRTGREDTEAFF
TRBJ2-1 | TRBV19 | NA | NA | TGTGCCAGTAGTATAGAGGCTAGTAGGGGTAATGAGCAGTTCTTC | CASSIEASRGNEQFF
TRBJ2-2 | TRBV2 | TRBD2 | NA | TGTGCCATTCATACTAGCGCGAACACCGGGGAGCTGTTTTTT | CAIHTSANTGELFF
TRBJ2-7 | TRBV7-9 | NA | NA | TGTGCCAGCAGGAGCCGGGACAAGGACCCCTACGAGCAGTACTTC | CASRSRDKDPYEQYF
TRBJ2-5 | TRBV5-1 | TRBD1 | NA | TGCGCCAGCAGCTCCGGGACAGGGTCAGAGACCCAGTACTTC | CASSSGTGSETQYF
TRBJ1-3 | TRBV3-1/TRBV3-2 | TRBD1 | NA | TGTGCCAGCAGCCGGCTCGGGGACAGGGCTGGAAACACCATATATTTT | CASSRLGDRAGNTIYF
TRBJ2-7 | TRBV5-1 | NA | NA | TGCGCCAGCAGCTTGTTCAAGGGGTACGAGCAGTACTTC | CASSLFKGYEQYF
TRBJ2-7 | TRBV7-3 | NA | NA | TGTGCCAGCAGCTTAGGCGGGAAGGTCGACGAGCAGTACTTC | CASSLGGKVDEQYF
TRBJ1-1 | TRBV7-9 | NA | NA | TGTGCCAGCAGCTTAACGGGGAGGGAAGCTTTCTTT | CASSLTGREAFF
TRBJ2-7 | TRBV2 | NA | NA | TGCAGCTCGGGGGACTCCTACGAGCAGTACTTC | CSSGDSYEQYF
TRBJ2-1 | TRBV6-5 | NA | NA | TGTGCCAGCAGCGGACAGTTGAGCTCCTACAATGAGCAGTTCTTC | CASSGQLSSYNEQFF
TRBJ2-7 | TRBV28 | TRBD2 | few | TGTGCCAGCAGTGTAGCGGGAGCTCTGGGGGGGCAGTACTTC | CASSVAGALGGQYF
TRBJ2-5 | TRBV7-2 | TRBD2 | NA | TGTGCCAGCAGCTTAGTTCGTTTAGCGGGGCCCGAGACCCAGTACTTC | CASSLVRLAGPETQYF
TRBJ1-6 | TRBV7-9 | NA | NA | TGTGCCAGCAGCGCCTGGGGGGGCATGAGCTCCTATAATTCACCCCTCCACTTT | CASSAWGGMSSYNSPLHF
TRBJ1-1 | TRBV15 | NA | NA | TGTGCCACCAGCCCAACAGCACTTAGGAACACTGAAGCTTTCTTT | CATSPTALRNTEAFF
TRBJ2-7 | TRBV28 | TRBD1 | NA | TGTGCCAGCAAGGGGGCGCTCTACGAGCAGTACTTC | CASKGALYEQYF
TRBJ2-7 | TRBV15 | TRBD2 | NA | TGTGCCACCAGCAGCGAGCGGGAGGGTGAGCAGTACTTC | CATSSEREGEQYF